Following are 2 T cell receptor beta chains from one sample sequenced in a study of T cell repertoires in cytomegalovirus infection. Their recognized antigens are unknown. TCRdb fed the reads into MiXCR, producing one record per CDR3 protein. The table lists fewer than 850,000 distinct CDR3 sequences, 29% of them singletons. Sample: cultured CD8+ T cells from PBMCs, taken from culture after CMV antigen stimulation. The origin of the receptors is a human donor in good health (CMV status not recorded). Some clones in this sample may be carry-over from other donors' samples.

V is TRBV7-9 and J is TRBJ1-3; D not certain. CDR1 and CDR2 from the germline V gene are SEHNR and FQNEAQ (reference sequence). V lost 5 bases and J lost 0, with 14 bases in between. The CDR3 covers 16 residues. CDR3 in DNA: TGTGCCAGCAGCCCGGGCGAGGGTATCTCTGGAAACACCATATATTTT. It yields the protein CASSPGEGISGNTIYF.

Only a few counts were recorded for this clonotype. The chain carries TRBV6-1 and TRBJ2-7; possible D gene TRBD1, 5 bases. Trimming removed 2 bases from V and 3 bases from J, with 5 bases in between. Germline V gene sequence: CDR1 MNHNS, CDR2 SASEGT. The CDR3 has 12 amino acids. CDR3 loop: CASSEQGYEQYF. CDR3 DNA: TGTGCCAGCAGTGAACAGGGCTACGAGCAGTACTTC.